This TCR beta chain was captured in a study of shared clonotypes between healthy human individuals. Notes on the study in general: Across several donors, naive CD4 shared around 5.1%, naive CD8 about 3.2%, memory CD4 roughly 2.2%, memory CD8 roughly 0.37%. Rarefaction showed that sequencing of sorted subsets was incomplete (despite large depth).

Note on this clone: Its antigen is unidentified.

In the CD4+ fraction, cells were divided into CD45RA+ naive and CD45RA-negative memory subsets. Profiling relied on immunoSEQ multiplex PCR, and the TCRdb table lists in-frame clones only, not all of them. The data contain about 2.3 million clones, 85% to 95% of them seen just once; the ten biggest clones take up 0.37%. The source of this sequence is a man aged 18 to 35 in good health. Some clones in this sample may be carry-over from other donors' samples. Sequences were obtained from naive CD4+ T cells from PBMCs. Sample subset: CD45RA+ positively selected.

The CDR3 is CASSLQTSGNMYYEQYF. The DNA for the CDR3 is TGTGCCAGCAGCTTACAAACTAGCGGGAATATGTACTACGAGCAGTACTTC. V usage is TRBV7-2 and J usage is TRBJ2-7; 10 bases fit TRBD2. The CDR3 covers 17 residues. CDR1 and CDR2 from the germline V gene are SGHTA and FQGNSA. The J segment lost 3 bases and the V segment lost 2 bases, leaving 10 bases of the junction unmatched.